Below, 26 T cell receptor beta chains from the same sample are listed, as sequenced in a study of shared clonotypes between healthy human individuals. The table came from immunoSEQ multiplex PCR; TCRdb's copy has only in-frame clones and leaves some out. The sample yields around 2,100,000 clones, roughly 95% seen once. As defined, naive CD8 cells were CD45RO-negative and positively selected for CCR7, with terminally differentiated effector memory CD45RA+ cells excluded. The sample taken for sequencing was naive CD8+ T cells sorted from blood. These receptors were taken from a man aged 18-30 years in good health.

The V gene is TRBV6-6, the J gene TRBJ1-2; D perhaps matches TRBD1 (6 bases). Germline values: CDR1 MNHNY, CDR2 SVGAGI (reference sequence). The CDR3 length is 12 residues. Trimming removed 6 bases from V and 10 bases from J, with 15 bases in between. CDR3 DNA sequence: TGTGCCAGCAGGGACTACAGGGAGGACTACACCTTC. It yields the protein CASRDYREDYTF.

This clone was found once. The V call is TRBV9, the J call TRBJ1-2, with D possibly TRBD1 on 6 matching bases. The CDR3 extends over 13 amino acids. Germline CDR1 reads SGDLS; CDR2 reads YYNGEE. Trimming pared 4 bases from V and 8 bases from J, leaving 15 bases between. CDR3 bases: TGTGCCAGCAGCCAGCCAGGGGAATTCGGCTACACCTTC. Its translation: CASSQPGEFGYTF.

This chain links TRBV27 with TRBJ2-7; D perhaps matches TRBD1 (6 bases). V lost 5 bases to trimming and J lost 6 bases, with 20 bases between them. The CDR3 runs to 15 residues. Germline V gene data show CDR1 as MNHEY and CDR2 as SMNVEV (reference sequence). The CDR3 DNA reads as TGTGCCAGCAGTATCGGGGCAGGGGCCCAGGGCGAGCAGTACTTC. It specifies CASSIGAGAQGEQYF.

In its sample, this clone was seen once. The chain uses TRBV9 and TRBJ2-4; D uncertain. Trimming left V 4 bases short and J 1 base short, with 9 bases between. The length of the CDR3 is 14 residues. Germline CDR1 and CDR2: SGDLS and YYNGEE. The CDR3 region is CASSMTGAKNIQYF. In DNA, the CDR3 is TGTGCCAGCAGCATGACCGGGGCCAAAAACATTCAGTACTTC.

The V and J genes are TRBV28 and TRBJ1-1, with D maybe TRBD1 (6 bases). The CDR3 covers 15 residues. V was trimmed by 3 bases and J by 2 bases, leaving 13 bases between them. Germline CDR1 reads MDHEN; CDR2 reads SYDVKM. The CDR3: CASSLSRGQNTEAFF. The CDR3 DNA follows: TGTGCCAGCAGTTTGAGCAGGGGTCAAAACACTGAAGCTTTCTTT.

The CDR3 is CASSQDQSRNYGYTF. In nucleotides, the CDR3 is TGCGCCAGCAGCCAAGACCAGTCCAGAAACTATGGCTACACCTTC. The chain combines TRBV4-3 with TRBJ1-2; D not certain. Germline V lookup: CDR1 LGHNA, CDR2 YSLEER. V was clipped by 0 bases and J by 2 bases, with 10 bases between them. The CDR3 spans 15 residues.

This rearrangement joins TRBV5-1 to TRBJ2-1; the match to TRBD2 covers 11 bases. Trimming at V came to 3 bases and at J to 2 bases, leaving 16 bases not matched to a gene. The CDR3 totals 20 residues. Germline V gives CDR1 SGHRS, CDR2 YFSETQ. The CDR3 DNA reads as TGCGCCAGCAGCTGCTCCTTGACTAGCGGGGCCCCCGGGGCCTACAATGAGCAGTTCTTC. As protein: CASSCSLTSGAPGAYNEQFF.

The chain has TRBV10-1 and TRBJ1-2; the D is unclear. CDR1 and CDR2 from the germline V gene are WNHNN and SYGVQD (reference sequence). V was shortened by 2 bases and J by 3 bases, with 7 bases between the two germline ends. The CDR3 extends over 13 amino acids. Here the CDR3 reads CASSESSDYGYTF. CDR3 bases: TGCGCCAGCAGTGAGAGTTCGGACTATGGCTACACCTTC.

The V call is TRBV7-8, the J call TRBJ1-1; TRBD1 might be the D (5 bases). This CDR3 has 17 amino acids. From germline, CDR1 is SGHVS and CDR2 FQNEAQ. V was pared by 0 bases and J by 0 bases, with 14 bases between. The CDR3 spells CASSLAPGLYMNTEAFF. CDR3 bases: TGTGCCAGCAGCTTAGCCCCGGGACTATATATGAACACTGAAGCTTTCTTT.

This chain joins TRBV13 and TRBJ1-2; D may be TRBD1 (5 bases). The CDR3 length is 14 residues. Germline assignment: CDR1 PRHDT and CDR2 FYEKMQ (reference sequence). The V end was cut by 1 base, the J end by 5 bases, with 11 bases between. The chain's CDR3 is CASSLEGFPYGYTF. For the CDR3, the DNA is TGTGCCAGCAGCTTAGAGGGGTTTCCTTATGGCTACACCTTC. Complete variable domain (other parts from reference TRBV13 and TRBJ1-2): AAGVIQSPRHLIKEKRETATLKCYPIPRHDTVYWYQQGPGQDPQFLISFYEKMQSDKGSIPDRFSAQQFSDYHSELNMSSLELGDSALYFCASSLEGFPYGYTFGSGTRLTVV.

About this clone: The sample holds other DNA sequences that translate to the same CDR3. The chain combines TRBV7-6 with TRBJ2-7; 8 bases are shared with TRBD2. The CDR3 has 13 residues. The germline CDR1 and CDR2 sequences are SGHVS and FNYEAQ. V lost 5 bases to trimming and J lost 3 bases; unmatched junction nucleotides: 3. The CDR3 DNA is TGTGCCAGCAGCCCGGGGGGGGTCTACGAGCAGTACTTC. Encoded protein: CASSPGGVYEQYF.

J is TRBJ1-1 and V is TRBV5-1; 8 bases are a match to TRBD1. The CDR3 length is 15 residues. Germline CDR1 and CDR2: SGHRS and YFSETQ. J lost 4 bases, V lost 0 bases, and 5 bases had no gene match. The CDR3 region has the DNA TGCGCCAGCAGCTTGGGACAGGGGATCTCCACTGAAGCTTTCTTT. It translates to CASSLGQGISTEAFF.

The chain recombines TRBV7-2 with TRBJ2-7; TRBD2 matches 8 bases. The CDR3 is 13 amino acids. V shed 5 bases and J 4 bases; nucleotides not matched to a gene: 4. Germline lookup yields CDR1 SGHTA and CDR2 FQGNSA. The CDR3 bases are TGTGCCAGCAGCCCGGGGGGGCCGTACGAGCAGTACTTC. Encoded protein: CASSPGGPYEQYF. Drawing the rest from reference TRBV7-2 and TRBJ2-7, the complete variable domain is GAGVSQSPSNKVTEKGKDVELRCDPISGHTALYWYRQSLGQGLEFLIYFQGNSAPDKSGLPSDRFSAERTGGSVSTLTIQRTQQEDSAVYLCASSPGGPYEQYFGPGTRLTVT.

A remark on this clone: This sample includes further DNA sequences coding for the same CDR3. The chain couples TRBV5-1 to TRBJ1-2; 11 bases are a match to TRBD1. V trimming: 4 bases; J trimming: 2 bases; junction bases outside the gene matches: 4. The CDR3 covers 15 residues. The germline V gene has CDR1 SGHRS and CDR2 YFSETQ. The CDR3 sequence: CASSPGQGANYGYTF. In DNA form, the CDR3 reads TGCGCCAGCAGCCCCGGACAGGGGGCGAACTATGGCTACACCTTC.

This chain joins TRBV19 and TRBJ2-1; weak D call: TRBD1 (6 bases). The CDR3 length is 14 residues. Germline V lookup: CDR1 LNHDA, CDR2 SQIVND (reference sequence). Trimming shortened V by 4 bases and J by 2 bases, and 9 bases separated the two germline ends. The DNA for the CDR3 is TGTGCCAGTAGTACAGGGGTCGCCTACAATGAGCAGTTCTTC. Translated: CASSTGVAYNEQFF.

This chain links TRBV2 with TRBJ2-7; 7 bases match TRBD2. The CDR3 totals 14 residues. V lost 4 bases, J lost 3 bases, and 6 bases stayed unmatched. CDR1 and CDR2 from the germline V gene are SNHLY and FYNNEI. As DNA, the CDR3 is TGTGCCAGCAGTGGACGGGGAGGGATCTACGAGCAGTACTTC. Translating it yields CASSGRGGIYEQYF.

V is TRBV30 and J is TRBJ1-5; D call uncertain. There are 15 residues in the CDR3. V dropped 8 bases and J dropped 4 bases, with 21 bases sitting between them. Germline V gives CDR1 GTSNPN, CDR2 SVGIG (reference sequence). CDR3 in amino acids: CAVSEVAVGNQPQHF. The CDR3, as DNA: TGTGCCGTATCCGAGGTGGCAGTAGGGAATCAGCCCCAGCATTTT.

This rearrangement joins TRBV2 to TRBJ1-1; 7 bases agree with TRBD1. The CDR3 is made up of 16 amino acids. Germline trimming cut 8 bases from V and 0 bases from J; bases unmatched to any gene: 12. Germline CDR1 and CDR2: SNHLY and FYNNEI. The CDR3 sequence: CASGPGWTGMNTEAFF. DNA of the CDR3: TGTGCCAGCGGGCCGGGGTGGACAGGCATGAACACTGAAGCTTTCTTT.

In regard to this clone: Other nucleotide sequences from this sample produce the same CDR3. The CDR3 coding sequence is TGTGCCAGCAGCGCGGGACAGGGGTACGAGCAGTACTTC. Translated, it gives CASSAGQGYEQYF. The chain couples TRBV5-6 to TRBJ2-7, with TRBD1 matching over 10 bases. V shed 4 bases, J shed 4 bases, and the junction held 2 bases outside the gene matches. The CDR3 loop spans 13 amino acids. Germline V gives CDR1 SGHDT, CDR2 YYEEEE.

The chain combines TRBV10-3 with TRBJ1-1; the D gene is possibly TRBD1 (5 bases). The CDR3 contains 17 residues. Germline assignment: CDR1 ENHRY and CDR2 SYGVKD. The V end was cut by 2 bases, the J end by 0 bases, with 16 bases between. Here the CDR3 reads CAISESMLGRLNTEAFF. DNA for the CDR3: TGTGCCATCAGTGAGAGTATGTTGGGACGGCTGAACACTGAAGCTTTCTTT.

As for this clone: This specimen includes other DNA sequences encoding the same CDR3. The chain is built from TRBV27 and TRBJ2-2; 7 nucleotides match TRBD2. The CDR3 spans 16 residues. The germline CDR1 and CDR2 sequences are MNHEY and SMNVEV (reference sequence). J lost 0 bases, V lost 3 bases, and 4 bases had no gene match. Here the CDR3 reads CASSFVAGANTGELFF. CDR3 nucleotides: TGTGCCAGCAGTTTTGTGGCGGGGGCGAACACCGGGGAGCTGTTTTTT.

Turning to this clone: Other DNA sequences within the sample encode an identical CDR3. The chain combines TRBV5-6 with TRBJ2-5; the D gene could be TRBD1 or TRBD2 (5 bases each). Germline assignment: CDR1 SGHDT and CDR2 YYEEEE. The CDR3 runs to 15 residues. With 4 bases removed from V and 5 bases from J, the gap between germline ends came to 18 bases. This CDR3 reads CASSAVGGGVETQYF. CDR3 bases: TGTGCCAGCAGCGCCGTTGGTGGGGGAGTCGAGACCCAGTACTTC.

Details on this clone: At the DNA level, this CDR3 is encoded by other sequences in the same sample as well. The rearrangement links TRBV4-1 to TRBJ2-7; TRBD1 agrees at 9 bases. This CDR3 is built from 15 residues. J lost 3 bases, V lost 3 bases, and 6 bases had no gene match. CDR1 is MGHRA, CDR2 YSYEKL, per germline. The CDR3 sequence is CASSQVRTGDYEQYF. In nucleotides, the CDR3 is TGCGCCAGCAGCCAGGTACGGACAGGGGACTACGAGCAGTACTTC.

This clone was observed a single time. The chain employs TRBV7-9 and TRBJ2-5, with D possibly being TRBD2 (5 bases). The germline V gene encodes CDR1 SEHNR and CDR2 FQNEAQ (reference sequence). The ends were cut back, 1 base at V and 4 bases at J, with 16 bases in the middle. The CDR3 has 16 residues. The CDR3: CASSLVGGEIIETQYF. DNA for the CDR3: TGTGCCAGCAGCTTAGTCGGAGGAGAGATCATAGAGACCCAGTACTTC.

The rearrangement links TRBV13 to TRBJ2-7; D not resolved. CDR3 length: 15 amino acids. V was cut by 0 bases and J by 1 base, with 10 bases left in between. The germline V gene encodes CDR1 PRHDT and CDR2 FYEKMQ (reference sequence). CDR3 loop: CASSLGGSVSYEQYF. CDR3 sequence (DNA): TGTGCCAGCAGCTTAGGAGGTTCAGTGTCCTACGAGCAGTACTTC. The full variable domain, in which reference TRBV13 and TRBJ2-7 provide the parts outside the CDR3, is AAGVIQSPRHLIKEKRETATLKCYPIPRHDTVYWYQQGPGQDPQFLISFYEKMQSDKGSIPDRFSAQQFSDYHSELNMSSLELGDSALYFCASSLGGSVSYEQYFGPGTRLTVT.

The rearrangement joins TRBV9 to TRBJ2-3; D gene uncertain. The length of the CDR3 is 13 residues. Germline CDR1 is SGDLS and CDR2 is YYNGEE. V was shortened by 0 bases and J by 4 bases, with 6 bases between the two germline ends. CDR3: CASSVAWADTQYF. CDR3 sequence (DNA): TGTGCCAGCAGCGTAGCGTGGGCAGATACGCAGTATTTT.